This paragraph reports one TCR beta chain. The sample is drawn from a study of cytomegalovirus exposure and HLA in healthy donors. The PCR had 60 Vbeta and 13 Jbeta primers. Clones were read by immunoSEQ multiplex PCR, and TCRdb kept only the in-frame ones, dropping some. The data contain some 150,000 clones, around 9.7% of them singletons. The sequencing input was PBMCs. The TCR was taken from a man between 45 and 60 years old in good health and CMV-seronegative.

The CDR3 sequence is CASSLAHTREHEQYF. The CDR3 nucleotides are TGTGCCAGCAGCTTAGCCCACACTCGGGAACACGAGCAGTACTTC. The chain uses TRBV7-2 and TRBJ2-7; D might be TRBD2 (5 bases). Per germline, CDR1 SGHTA and CDR2 FQGNSA. The length of the CDR3 is 15 residues. The V end lost 0 bases, the J end lost 5 bases, and 14 bases lay between the germline ends.